This TCR beta chain originates from a study of CXCR3-negative and CXCR3-positive naive CD8 T cells (dated by TCRdb to the late 2010s). With respect to the entire study: Approximately 130 million TRB reads were obtained in total, roughly 1.5 +/- 0.3 million reads per library. Diversity and physicochemical repertoire analyses were performed on about ten donors pooled from two independent experiments. The TRBV-TRBJ cluster analysis covered naive subsets from roughly five donors and memory cells from 3 donors.

Data came from a NextSeq 550. The Human TCR Profiling Kit (MiLaboratory) was used to make UMI-labeled 5' RACE TRB cDNA libraries. The full amount of extracted RNA was used for cDNA synthesis, and the full amount of resulting cDNA was used for PCR amplification. The libraries were made side by side, with each library going through the same number of PCR cycles. The authors' analysis ran thus. MIGEC and MiXCR extracted about 48,000 +/- 9,800 unique UMI-labeled TRB cDNA molecules per library, requiring at least two reads per UMI. On average, each library contained about 40,000 +/- 10,000 functional in-frame TRB CDR3 nucleotide clonotypes without stop codons. After each sample was downsampled to 5000 UMI-labeled TRB molecules, VDJtools was used to calculate diversity metrics such as normalized Shannon-Wiener and Chao1. For the central five CDR3 residues, VDJtools calculated physicochemical properties weighted by clonotype size, namely interaction energy, strength, volume and Kidera factor 4. TCRdb reanalyzed the reads, keeping one entry per CDR3 protein sequence and omitting DNA. TCRdb, rather than the study authors, made the V and J calls. This sample's table has entries for about 89,000 distinct CDR3 sequences. 0.53% of the sample is held by the ten biggest clonotypes.

CDR1 and CDR2 are drawn from the germline V gene (reference sequence): LNHNV, YYDKDF. Its CDR3 holds 18 amino acids, cysteine through phenylalanine. The entry carries no DNA sequence. As for this clonotype: No antigen is known for it.

For every CD8+ T cell subset, approximately 300,000 cells were flow-sorted straight into RLT lysis buffer, and each subset was sorted in triplicate. Naive CD8+ T cells were defined stringently as CD45RO-CCR7+CD27+CD95- to exclude memory contaminants. Peripheral blood mononuclear cells were isolated from buffy coats by standard density gradient centrifugation. A FACSAria III was used to flow-sort naive CXCR3-negative and CXCR3-positive CD8+ T cells. Total RNA was extracted from sorted cells with an RNeasy Mini Kit. Points the paper makes about the study in general: Both naive subsets had comparably high repertoire diversity, while memory CD8+ T cells had much lower repertoire diversity. Freshly isolated PBMCs were used for most assays because CXCR3 expression partially decreased after cryopreservation. TRB CDR3s from CXCR3-positive naive cells showed higher hydrophobicity (lower Kidera factor 4), lower energy, and higher strength and volume indices than CXCR3-negative naive cells. Because surface CD5, which is linked to self-reactivity in mice, was comparable between the naive subsets, TCR interaction strength was also inferred from the physicochemical properties of TRB CDR3s. TRBV-TRBJ usage was similar between naive CXCR3-negative and CXCR3-positive cells from the same donor, while memory cells showed distinct patterns.

Sequencing was done on a sample of naive CXCR3+ CD8+ T cells from blood. The sample's cell subset or site label is to be understood as: CD45RO-CCR7+CD27+CD95- naive CD8+ T cells expressing CXCR3 (TNR3+). This TCR was sampled from a human donor in good health. Some clones in this sample may be carry-over from other donors' samples. The chain employs TRBV15 and TRBJ2-2. This receptor has the CDR3 CATSREGLEVGYTGELFF. With the portions outside the CDR3 filled from the reference TRBV15 and TRBJ2-2 genes, the complete variable region becomes DAMVIQNPRYQVTQFGKPVTLSCSQTLNHNVMYWYQQKSSQAPKLLFHYYDKDFNNEADTPDNFQSRRPNTSFCFLDIRSPGLGDTAMYLCATSREGLEVGYTGELFFGEGSRLTVL.